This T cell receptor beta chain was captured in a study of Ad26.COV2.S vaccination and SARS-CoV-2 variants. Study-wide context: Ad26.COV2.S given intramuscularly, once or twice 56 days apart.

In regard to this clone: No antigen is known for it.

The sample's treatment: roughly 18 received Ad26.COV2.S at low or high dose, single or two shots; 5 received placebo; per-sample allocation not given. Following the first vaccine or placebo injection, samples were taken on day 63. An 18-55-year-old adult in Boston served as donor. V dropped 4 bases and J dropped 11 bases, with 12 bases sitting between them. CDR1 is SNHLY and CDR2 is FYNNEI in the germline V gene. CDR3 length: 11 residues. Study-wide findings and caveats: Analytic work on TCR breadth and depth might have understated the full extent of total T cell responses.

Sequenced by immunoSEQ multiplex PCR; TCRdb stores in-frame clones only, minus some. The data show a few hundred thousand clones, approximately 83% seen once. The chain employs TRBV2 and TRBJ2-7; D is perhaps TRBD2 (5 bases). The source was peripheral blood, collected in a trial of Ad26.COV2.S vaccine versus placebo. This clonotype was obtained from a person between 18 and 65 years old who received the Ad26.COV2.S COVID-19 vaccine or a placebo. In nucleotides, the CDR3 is TGTGCCAGCAGTGTTGTCGGGGTTGAGTACTTC. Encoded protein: CASSVVGVEYF. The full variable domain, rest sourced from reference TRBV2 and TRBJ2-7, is EPEVTQTPSHQVTQMGQEVILRCVPISNHLYFYWYRQILGQKVEFLVSFYNNEISEKSEIFDDQFSVERPDGSNFTLKIRSTKLEDSAMYFCASSVVGVEYFGPGTRLTVT.